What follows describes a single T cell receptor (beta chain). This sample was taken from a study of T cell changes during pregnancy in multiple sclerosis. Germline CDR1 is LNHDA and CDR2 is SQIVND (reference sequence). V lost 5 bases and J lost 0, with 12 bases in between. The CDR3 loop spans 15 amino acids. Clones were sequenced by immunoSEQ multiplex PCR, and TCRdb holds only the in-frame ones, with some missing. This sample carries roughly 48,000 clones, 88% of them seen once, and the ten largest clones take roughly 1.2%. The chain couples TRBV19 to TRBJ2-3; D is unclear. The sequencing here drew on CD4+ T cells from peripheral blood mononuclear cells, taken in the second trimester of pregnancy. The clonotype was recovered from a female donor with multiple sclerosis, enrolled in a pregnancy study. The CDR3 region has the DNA TGTGCCAGTAGTCCAGTTACCGCTAGCACAGATACGCAGTATTTT. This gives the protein CASSPVTASTDTQYF. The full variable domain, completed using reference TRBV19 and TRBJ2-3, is DGGITQSPKYLFRKEGQNVTLSCEQNLNHDAMYWYRQDPGQGLRLIYYSQIVNDFQKGDIAEGYSVSREKKESFPLTVTSAQKNPTAFYLCASSPVTASTDTQYFGPGTRLTVL.